Listed here is a single TCR beta chain. The antigen remains undetermined. TCRdb keeps only in-frame clones here, not all; method: immunoSEQ multiplex PCR. The table lists roughly 120,000 clones, 80% to 90% of them singletons. These data come from a study of T cell responses to AZD1222 COVID-19 vaccine. Between the trimmed V and J ends, which lost 0 bases and 4 bases, there was a span of 21 bases. The CDR3 is made up of 17 amino acids. The germline gives CDR1 SQVTM, CDR2 ANQGSEA. Study observations and caveats: At baseline, seropositivity was found in only a handful of AZD1222 recipients. CD4 TCRs covered the whole spike, strongest at regions 160-218 and 743-854. None of the repertoires were sampled until the peak T cell response had passed.

This receptor was obtained from an adult in good health. The sequencing used peripheral blood, collected on day 0 of AZD1222 vaccination. This chain uses TRBV29-1 with TRBJ1-2; D remains unclear. The CDR3 nucleotides read TGCAGCGTTGAAGAGGCAGGCGGCAGCTACTTTAGCTATGGCTACACCTTC. Residues: CSVEEAGGSYFSYGYTF.